The rows below give T cell receptor beta chains drawn from one sample of a study of blood T cell repertoires in COVID-19. The protocol was immunoSEQ multiplex PCR, while the TCRdb copy is restricted to in-frame clones and leaves out a portion. The sample carries around 100,000 clones, about 90% recorded once. The sequenced material came from peripheral blood. All receptors derive from a man aged 50 to 59 with acute or convalescent COVID-19. The CDR3 runs from the conserved cysteine through the conserved F or W. The order of the fields is V gene, D gene, J gene, CDR3 protein. The D gene is left open where the match is weak.

V gene: TRBV11-2
D gene: -
J gene: TRBJ2-7
CDR3 protein: CASSLVGQNEQYF

V gene: TRBV7-7
D gene: TRBD1
J gene: TRBJ2-1
CDR3 protein: CASSLAQGKGFEQFF

V gene: TRBV9
D gene: TRBD1
J gene: TRBJ1-6
CDR3 protein: CASSVGPTGVRSPLHF

V gene: TRBV24-1
D gene: TRBD1
J gene: TRBJ1-2
CDR3 protein: CATSDRTGYGYTF

V gene: TRBV11-3
D gene: -
J gene: TRBJ2-5
CDR3 protein: CASSLDGGSPQYF

V gene: TRBV10-2
D gene: TRBD1
J gene: TRBJ1-3
CDR3 protein: CASSLTGGSGNTIYF

V gene: TRBV19
D gene: TRBD2
J gene: TRBJ2-7
CDR3 protein: CASSIGLAGGRGEQYF

V gene: TRBV6-6
D gene: TRBD2
J gene: TRBJ2-7
CDR3 protein: CASSQGLAGTYEQYF

V gene: TRBV2
D gene: TRBD2
J gene: TRBJ2-5
CDR3 protein: CASRAGSGGPQETQYF

V gene: TRBV2
D gene: TRBD2
J gene: TRBJ2-1
CDR3 protein: CASKRYGGNEQFF

V gene: TRBV30
D gene: TRBD2
J gene: TRBJ2-3
CDR3 protein: CAWSPAGVGTDTQYF

V gene: TRBV10-3
D gene: TRBD1
J gene: TRBJ2-7
CDR3 protein: CAISDPTGSSYEQYF

V gene: TRBV5-1
D gene: TRBD1
J gene: TRBJ1-1
CDR3 protein: CASSVMGQGHSTEAFF

V gene: TRBV30
D gene: -
J gene: TRBJ2-7
CDR3 protein: CAWISGAEQYF

V gene: TRBV7-2
D gene: TRBD1
J gene: TRBJ2-1
CDR3 protein: CASRGQGANEQFF

V gene: TRBV6-6
D gene: -
J gene: TRBJ1-3
CDR3 protein: CASSMERRSGNTIYF

V gene: TRBV11-2
D gene: TRBD1
J gene: TRBJ2-7
CDR3 protein: CASSLDAGGSYEQYF